This entry features one T cell receptor beta chain sequence. No cognate antigen has been identified for it. No much larger clone exists at a distance of one base, and base qualities are not known. Unsorted PBMC libraries were generated from 2 million PBMCs stored in RNAlater at -80 °C until RNA extraction. The multiple sclerosis patients were enrolled in a US clinical protocol that evaluated disease progression with magnetic resonance imaging. Peripheral blood was subjected to Ficoll-Hypaque density gradient centrifugation to isolate PBMCs, which were then cryopreserved in liquid nitrogen. From the germline V gene (reference sequence), CDR1 is DFQATT and CDR2 is SNEGSKA. V is cut by 6 bases and J by 0 bases, and the space between the germline ends is 17 bases. The CDR3, cysteine through phenylalanine, is 15 amino acids long. The CDR3 DNA has 45 bases and is translated from base 1. cDNA was synthesized by template-switch 5'RACE using a primer with a 10-nucleotide random unique molecular identifier that tagged each TCR transcript. Over 160 million TCR-beta sequences, covering 15-18 subjects, were produced in each sequencing run. The RNeasy kit was used for extraction of total RNA. TCR-beta VDJ regions were amplified with primers for the TCR constant region and the 5'RACE anchor, using the KAPA Real-time Library Amplification kit. A first PCR added sample indexes and Illumina adaptors, and a second PCR then raised library yield. After purification with Ampure beads, the TCR product of roughly 650 bp was size-selected on a 2% E-gel SizeSelection system. Before pooling, libraries had their quality checked on a Bioanalyzer, their concentration measured with Qubit, and their quantity determined with the Kapa Library Quantification kit. An Illumina HiSeq 2500 sequenced the libraries paired-end 2 x 150 bp. To increase sequence diversity, roughly 24-30% phiX was spiked into each library pool. On the authors' methods: Quality-filtered reads were processed with the UMI-based MiGEC pipeline, and over 85% of raw TCR sequences were removed by the MiGEC pipeline during error correction. VDJ genes were aligned to IMGT germline references, and each clonotype was defined by a unique CDR3 amino acid sequence together with V-J genes. Clonal expansion, Shannon diversity and CDR3 relatedness (CalcPairwiseDistances, ClusterSamples) were evaluated with VDJtools, and phylogenetic trees were built with CLCbio workbench. Expanded clones were defined as having at least 8 unique UMIs, based on coefficient-of-variation modelling across technical triplicates. The raw public data were reprocessed by TCRdb itself: fastp quality trimming at Q25, MiXCR clonotype calling, in-frame beta chains only. Rows are unified per CDR3 protein, each entry keeping the most common DNA and genes. V and J calls and clone size were set by TCRdb, not the authors. The sample table records some 120,000 distinct CDR3 sequences; roughly 3.2% of these occur just once. The top ten constitute 1.3% of the sample.

The data originate from a study of neurological immune-mediated disorders (dated by TCRdb to 2018 to 2020). Describing the broader study: Of the roughly 34 multiple sclerosis patients, around 30 had relapsing-remitting MS and 3 had secondary progressive MS. Using UMI-based sequencing, the study compared peripheral blood TCR-beta repertoires from patients with HTLV-I-associated myelopathy (HAM/TSP), patients with multiple sclerosis, and healthy controls. Alongside PBMC samples, the set of fewer than 110 TCR-beta libraries contained longitudinal samples, technical triplicates, and paired CD4+ and CD8+ T-cell subsets that had been sorted. Of the 70 or so subjects in the cohort, around 15 were HAM/TSP patients, roughly 35 were multiple sclerosis patients, and around 20 were healthy controls.

What the authors observed across the whole study: The MS cluster showed no association with clinical or MRI features, and the authors stated that larger cohorts are needed. The highest TCR clonal expansion was observed in HAM/TSP patients, whereas the lowest was observed in MS patients, even when compared with healthy controls. No identical CDR3 amino acid sequences were shared among expanded clones across subjects, suggesting private TCR-beta repertoires in all groups. Repertoires from 18 of 34 MS patients were grouped by phylogenetic analysis into a cluster of related CDR3 sequences, suggesting a possible repertoire-level signature.

This chain is built from TRBV20-1 and TRBJ1-1, and TRBD1 may be the D gene, going by 5 matching bases. The sequence derives from a woman younger than 45 with multiple sclerosis. The sample consisted of PBMCs. The CDR3 region reads CSASDLGTVNTEAFF. The bases read TGCAGTGCGAGTGATCTAGGGACCGTGAACACTGAAGCTTTCTTT.